Listed below are T cell receptor beta chains from one sample, sequenced in a study of blood T cell repertoires in COVID-19. Profiled with immunoSEQ multiplex PCR; TCRdb holds only in-frame clones, not every one. This table has approximately 450,000 clones, 80% to 90% appearing once. The sample comprised PBMCs or T cells enriched from blood (not recorded which). These receptors came from a man aged 30 to 39 who had recovered from COVID-19. Each CDR3 is given with its conserved first and last residue. The D gene is left open where the match is weak. Size tells how often a clone was seen (once, few, many) or the class of an expanded clone, and some rows leave it out.

j_gene,d_gene,abundance,v_gene,CDR3nt,CDR3aa
TRBJ2-7,TRBD1,.,TRBV29-1,TGCAGCGCTGAGGGACAGGGAGGTGACGAGCAGTACTTC,CSAEGQGGDEQYF
TRBJ1-5,.,.,TRBV7-8,TGTGCCAGCAGCTTACCTGGCACACCCAGGGCACCGATGCCCCAGCATTTT,CASSLPGTPRAPMPQHF
TRBJ2-7,TRBD2,.,TRBV7-6,TGTGCCAGCAGCTTAGCCGACCCTCCGGGGACTAGCGGGAGTCGCCCCTACGAGCAGTACTTC,CASSLADPPGTSGSRPYEQYF
TRBJ1-1,.,.,TRBV12-5,TGTGCTAGTGGTTTGGTACCAGGACAGCAAGCTTTCTTT,CASGLVPGQQAFF
TRBJ2-7,.,.,TRBV28,TGTGCCAGCAGTCCCAAGGTAGGGGGACGGCTAGAGCAGTACTTC,CASSPKVGGRLEQYF
TRBJ2-7,TRBD2,.,TRBV7-2,TGTGCCAGCAGCTTAGTGGCGGGAGGGCCTCACGAGCAGTACTTC,CASSLVAGGPHEQYF
TRBJ2-1,.,.,TRBV5-4,TGTGCCAGCAGCTTGGCGGGTTCCTACAATGAGCAGTTCTTC,CASSLAGSYNEQFF
TRBJ1-4,.,.,TRBV2,TGTGCCAGGCACAGGGTAGGCGGTGAAAAACTGTTTTTT,CARHRVGGEKLFF
TRBJ2-7,.,.,TRBV5-8,TGTGCCAGCAGCCCTGCCTACGAGCAGTACTTC,CASSPAYEQYF
TRBJ2-1,TRBD1,.,TRBV28,TGTGCCAGCAGTTTACGTGACAGGGGCCCAACCTACAATGAGCAGTTCTTC,CASSLRDRGPTYNEQFF
TRBJ1-2,.,once,TRBV18,TGTGCCAGCTCACAGGGGTTCGACTATGGCTACACCTTC,CASSQGFDYGYTF
TRBJ2-4,.,.,TRBV6-5,TGTGCCAGCAGTTACTCCCCCCCAGGGGAGGGAAACATTCAGTACTTC,CASSYSPPGEGNIQYF
TRBJ2-5,TRBD2,.,TRBV30,TGTGCCTGTAAGGGACTCCAGGGAGGGGAGACCCAGTACTTC,CACKGLQGGETQYF